This TCR beta chain was sequenced in a study of cytomegalovirus exposure and HLA in healthy donors. General study results and limits: According to an earlier analysis, most TCR beta V segments yielded productive rearrangements about 90% or about 30% of the time.

The PCR used 60 Vbeta and 13 Jbeta primers. Only in-frame clones appear in the TCRdb table, and some are missing; sequencing was by immunoSEQ multiplex PCR. In the table there are fewer than 250,000 clones, about 82% of which are singletons. Germline V lookup: CDR1 MDHEN, CDR2 SYDVKM. The CDR3 length is 15 residues. The V gene lost 10 bases and the J gene lost 1 base, with 19 bases spanning the gap. About this clone: Its specificity is unknown.

This TCR came from a man aged 25 to 45 in good health and CMV-seronegative. Specimen: PBMCs. The gene calls are TRBV28 and TRBJ1-2; D is possibly TRBD1 (5 bases). The CDR3 sequence: CATQNSGAFNYGYTF. Here the CDR3 DNA reads TGTGCCACCCAGAATAGTGGGGCGTTTAACTATGGCTACACCTTC.